Below, 29 T cell receptor beta chains from the same sample are listed, as sequenced in a study of blood T cell repertoires in COVID-19. TCRdb's table, derived via immunoSEQ multiplex PCR, lists solely in-frame clones and lacks some. The table shows over 200,000 clones, with roughly 89% occurring only once. Input material: peripheral blood. Receptors were obtained from a man in his sixties who had recovered from COVID-19.

This rearrangement joins TRBV7-9 to TRBJ2-1, with 11 positions matching TRBD2. The CDR3 sequence is 15 residues long. The V gene's germline CDR1 is SEHNR and CDR2 FQNEAQ (reference sequence). The V and J ends lost 5 bases and 7 bases, in that order; junction bases with no gene match: 7. The CDR3 region has the DNA TGTGCCAGCAGCCTTCCGGGACTAGCGGTTAATGAGCAGTTCTTC. Protein sequence: CASSLPGLAVNEQFF. The whole variable domain, filled in from reference TRBV7-9 and TRBJ2-1, reads DTGVSQNPRHKITKRGQNVTFRCDPISEHNRLYWYRQTLGQGPEFLTYFQNEAQLEKSRLLSDRFSAERPKGSFSTLEIQRTEQGDSAMYLCASSLPGLAVNEQFFGPGTRLTVL.

The chain combines TRBV5-1 with TRBJ1-5; perhaps TRBD1 as D (6 bases). Trimming cost V 0 bases and J 7 bases, with 11 bases left between them. Germline V gene sequence: CDR1 SGHRS, CDR2 YFSETQ. This CDR3 comprises 14 residues. Here the CDR3 reads CASSLVTGTQPQHF. In DNA, the CDR3 is TGCGCCAGCAGCTTGGTTACAGGGACCCAGCCCCAGCATTTT.

The chain couples TRBV2 to TRBJ2-1; a possible D gene is TRBD2 (6 bases). There are 13 residues in the CDR3. Germline V gene data show CDR1 as SNHLY and CDR2 as FYNNEI. Trimming took 3 bases from V and 13 from J, leaving 16 bases between them. The DNA of the CDR3 is TGTGCCAGCAGTGAGGGGGGTGGAGATCGCCAGTTCTTC. It translates to CASSEGGGDRQFF.

The table lists this clone with a few counts. The V and J genes are TRBV19 and TRBJ1-2; 11 nucleotides agree with TRBD1. CDR3 length equals 15 residues. V dropped 10 bases and J dropped 4; count of bases not matched to a gene: 11. In germline, CDR1 is LNHDA, CDR2 SQIVND (reference sequence). The CDR3 DNA follows: TGTGCCACTCTTGGAGGGGGACAGGGGGTCTATGGCTACACCTTC. Protein sequence: CATLGGGQGVYGYTF.

The chain uses TRBV11-2 and TRBJ2-3, with unresolved D. CDR1 SGHAT and CDR2 FQNNGV come from the germline V gene. V was clipped by 5 bases and J by 3 bases, with 6 bases between them. The length of the CDR3 is 12 residues. As DNA, the CDR3 is TGTGCCAGCAGCCACAATACAGATACGCAGTATTTT. This sequence encodes CASSHNTDTQYF.

The chain employs TRBV15 and TRBJ2-2; TRBD2 aligns across 9 bases. Trimming removed 0 bases from V and 5 bases from J; junction bases left unmatched: 7. CDR3 length: 17 residues. Germline assignment: CDR1 LNHNV and CDR2 YYDKDF (reference sequence). The CDR3: CATSRDPFSGSTGELFF. CDR3 coding DNA: TGTGCCACCAGCAGAGATCCCTTTAGCGGGAGTACCGGGGAGCTGTTTTTT.

The chain is built from TRBV3-1 (or the pseudogene TRBV3-2) and TRBJ2-3, with a weak D call TRBD2 (5 bases). The germline V gene encodes CDR1 LGHDT and CDR2 YNNKEL (reference sequence). Trimming shortened V by 3 bases and J by 2 bases, and 15 bases separated the two germline ends. CDR3 length equals 16 residues. The CDR3 coding sequence is TGTGCCAGCAGCCACCTGGGCGGGCCTAACACAGATACGCAGTATTTT. It translates to CASSHLGGPNTDTQYF.

This clone is a singleton in its sample. V usage is TRBV9 and J usage is TRBJ1-4; the D is unclear. Germline CDR1 SGDLS, CDR2 YYNGEE. V was shortened by 4 bases and J by 5 bases, with 18 bases between the two germline ends. This CDR3 comprises 16 residues. The DNA of the CDR3 is TGTGCCAGCAGCATCTCAGGCCGGGGTACGAATGAAAAACTGTTTTTT. It codes for CASSISGRGTNEKLFF.

The chain is built from TRBV4-3 and TRBJ2-1, with 10 bases aligning to TRBD2. J gave up 3 bases and V 1 base, and 3 bases lay outside the gene matches. The CDR3 contains 16 residues. CDR1 is LGHNA, CDR2 YSLEER, per germline. Here the CDR3 DNA reads TGCGCCAGCAGCCAAGGGGCTAGCGGGAGCTACAATGAGCAGTTCTTC. It encodes CASSQGASGSYNEQFF.

The V and J genes are TRBV9 and TRBJ2-3, with TRBD2 matching 11 bases. The length of the CDR3 is 15 residues. CDR1 is SGDLS, CDR2 YYNGEE, per germline. Trimming took 1 base from V and 6 from J; bases not matched to a gene: 4. The CDR3 nucleotides are TGTGCCAGCAGCGTAAGGCTAGCGGGAGGCGATACGCAGTATTTT. Its protein product is CASSVRLAGGDTQYF.

The V call is TRBV7-9, the J call TRBJ1-2; unclear D gene. This CDR3 spans 15 amino acids. V was pared by 5 bases and J by 5 bases, with 18 bases between. CDR1 is SEHNR and CDR2 is FQNEAQ in the germline V gene (reference sequence). This chain's CDR3 is CASSPLSGITYGYTF. Written as DNA, the CDR3 is TGTGCCAGCAGCCCCCTAAGCGGGATAACTTATGGCTACACCTTC.

This chain connects TRBV9 to TRBJ2-7; unclear D gene. The germline V gene encodes CDR1 SGDLS and CDR2 YYNGEE. Trimming removed 0 bases from V and 2 bases from J, with 12 bases in between. The CDR3 loop spans 15 amino acids. The CDR3 sequence is CASSVVAPEAYEQYF. For the CDR3, the DNA is TGTGCCAGCAGCGTAGTGGCACCCGAGGCCTACGAGCAGTACTTC.

J is TRBJ2-2 and V is TRBV11-2, with a possible D match to TRBD2 (6 bases). With 7 bases removed from V and 5 bases from J, the gap between germline ends came to 11 bases. Looked up from germline, CDR1 is SGHAT and CDR2 is FQNNGV. This CDR3 comprises 13 residues. This CDR3 reads CASTLGGTGELFF. The CDR3 coding sequence is TGTGCCAGCACCCTCGGAGGGACCGGGGAGCTGTTTTTT.

The chain employs TRBV2 and TRBJ2-7; D possibly corresponds to TRBD2 (5 bases). There are 15 residues in the CDR3. From germline, CDR1 is SNHLY and CDR2 FYNNEI. V lost 2 bases and J lost 2, with 13 bases in between. CDR3 coding DNA: TGTGCCAGCAGTGAATTGCGGACTTTCCCCTACGAGCAGTACTTC. Amino acids: CASSELRTFPYEQYF.

The chain joins TRBV7-2 to TRBJ2-7; 7 nucleotides line up with TRBD1. The germline CDR1 and CDR2 sequences are SGHTA and FQGNSA. The V segment lost 3 bases and the J segment 7 bases; nucleotides outside the gene matches: 6. The CDR3 is made up of 13 amino acids. The CDR3 region has the DNA TGTGCCAGCAGCTTGTACAGGGGAAGAGAGCAGTACTTC. Translated, it gives CASSLYRGREQYF. Full variable domain (rest looked up from reference TRBV7-2 and TRBJ2-7): GAGVSQSPSNKVTEKGKDVELRCDPISGHTALYWYRQSLGQGLEFLIYFQGNSAPDKSGLPSDRFSAERTGGSVSTLTIQRTQQEDSAVYLCASSLYRGREQYFGPGTRLTVT.

V gene TRBV2 combines with J gene TRBJ2-6; 10 bases map to TRBD1. The CDR3 totals 17 residues. The V segment lost 5 bases and the J segment 0 bases; nucleotides outside the gene matches: 4. Germline CDR1 reads SNHLY; CDR2 reads FYNNEI. The CDR3 region has the DNA TGTGCCAGCAGTCCGGGACAGGGGAACTCTGGGGCCAACGTCCTGACTTTC. This gives the protein CASSPGQGNSGANVLTF.

The rearrangement joins TRBV5-6 to TRBJ2-3, with D maybe TRBD2 (5 bases). With 3 bases removed from V and 4 bases from J, the gap between germline ends came to 21 bases. The V gene's germline CDR1 is SGHDT and CDR2 YYEEEE. The CDR3 loop spans 17 amino acids. The CDR3 DNA sequence: TGTGCCAGCAGCTCCGGCGGGCATACTCTACGACCAGATACGCAGTATTTT. Translated, it gives CASSSGGHTLRPDTQYF.

V is TRBV19 and J is TRBJ2-7; 8 nucleotides align to TRBD2. Germline lookup yields CDR1 LNHDA and CDR2 SQIVND (reference sequence). Germline trimming cut 3 bases from V and 7 bases from J; bases unmatched to any gene: 11. The CDR3 contains 15 residues. The DNA of the CDR3 is TGTGCCAGTAGTATGTCCGGGACTAGAAGAGGGGAGCAGTACTTC. This translates into CASSMSGTRRGEQYF.

This CDR3 is CASSLQGVAEQFF. CDR3 coding DNA: TGTGCCAGTAGTTTACAGGGGGTGGCTGAGCAGTTCTTC. V usage is TRBV19 and J usage is TRBJ2-1; 8 nucleotides line up with TRBD1. The ends lost 5 bases at V and 9 bases at J; junction bases unmatched: 6. CDR1 and CDR2 (germline): LNHDA, SQIVND (reference sequence). The length of the CDR3 is 13 residues.

The chain employs TRBV24-1 and TRBJ2-5; TRBD2 matches at 13 bases. CDR3 length: 16 residues. The V and J ends lost 4 bases and 5 bases, in that order; junction bases with no gene match: 6. CDR1 is KGHDR, CDR2 SFDVKD, per germline. Here the CDR3 DNA reads TGTGCCACCAGTGAAACTAGCGGGGGGGGTCGGGAGACCCAGTACTTC. This gives the protein CATSETSGGGRETQYF.

V usage is TRBV24-1 and J usage is TRBJ1-1; 9 positions agree with TRBD1. Trimming at V came to 5 bases and at J to 5 bases, leaving 8 bases not matched to a gene. CDR1 is KGHDR, CDR2 SFDVKD, per germline. CDR3 length equals 15 residues. The CDR3 sequence is CATSGPYRGRTEAFF. CDR3 bases: TGTGCCACCAGTGGCCCGTACAGGGGGCGAACTGAAGCTTTCTTT.

This clone has more than one count but fewer than ten. The chain joins TRBV21-1 to TRBJ1-6. TRBV21-1 is recorded as a pseudogene. This CDR3 has 18 residues. The CDR3 DNA reads as TGTGCCAGCAGCCTCGCGGAAGAGGTCAGCTCCTATAATTCACCCCTCCACTTT. It is translated as CASSLAEEVSSYNSPLHF.

V usage is TRBV5-6 and J usage is TRBJ2-7; possible D gene TRBD1, 5 bases. V lost 2 bases and J lost 5, with 11 bases in between. CDR3 length: 13 amino acids. Germline CDR1 is SGHDT and CDR2 is YYEEEE. This CDR3 reads CASSLYTTDEQYF. The CDR3 coding sequence is TGTGCCAGCAGCTTATATACGACAGACGAGCAGTACTTC.

This clone was counted a few times. The chain links TRBV5-1 to TRBJ2-6, with 9 positions matching TRBD1. Germline trimming cut 3 bases from V and 0 bases from J; bases unmatched to any gene: 4. CDR1 and CDR2 from the germline V gene are SGHRS and YFSETQ. The CDR3 covers 17 residues. CDR3 DNA: TGCGCCAGCAGCTCGACAGGGGGGAGCTCTGGGGCCAACGTCCTGACTTTC. Protein sequence: CASSSTGGSSGANVLTF.

The V call is TRBV9, the J call TRBJ2-2, with 7 bases aligning to TRBD1. The CDR3 length is 16 residues. The ends lost 4 bases at V and 10 bases at J; junction bases unmatched: 16. CDR1 and CDR2 (germline): SGDLS, YYNGEE. DNA for the CDR3: TGTGCCAGCAGCACTAGACAGGGAGCCATAGCTTCGGAGCTGTTTTTT. It yields the protein CASSTRQGAIASELFF.

This sequence joins TRBV19 and TRBJ1-6; 7 bases fit TRBD1. V dropped 5 bases and J dropped 7; count of bases not matched to a gene: 5. The V gene's germline CDR1 is LNHDA and CDR2 SQIVND (reference sequence). The CDR3 totals 14 residues. The chain's CDR3 is CASSAETGNSPLHF. CDR3 DNA: TGTGCCAGTAGTGCGGAGACAGGGAATTCACCCCTCCACTTT.

The rearrangement joins TRBV2 to TRBJ2-1, with TRBD1 matching over 8 bases. The V gene's germline CDR1 is SNHLY and CDR2 FYNNEI. This CDR3 has 13 amino acids. Trimming took 4 bases from V and 9 from J; bases not matched to a gene: 5. The CDR3 DNA reads TGTGCCAGCAGTGGGACAGGGCTGAGTGAGCAGTTCTTC. Translating it yields CASSGTGLSEQFF. The variable domain in full, completed from reference TRBV2 and TRBJ2-1, reads EPEVTQTPSHQVTQMGQEVILRCVPISNHLYFYWYRQILGQKVEFLVSFYNNEISEKSEIFDDQFSVERPDGSNFTLKIRSTKLEDSAMYFCASSGTGLSEQFFGPGTRLTVL.

The chain employs TRBV6-2 or TRBV6-3 and TRBJ1-5; tentative D call: TRBD1 (5 bases). Trimming removed 3 bases at V and 3 bases at J, with 9 bases between. The CDR3 consists of 14 residues. Per the germline V gene, CDR1 is MNHEY and CDR2 is SVGEGT. For the CDR3, the DNA is TGTGCCAGCAGTTATCAGGGCTACAATCAGCCCCAGCATTTT. Translation gives CASSYQGYNQPQHF.

The CDR3 DNA follows: TGCGCCAGCAGCCCGACTGGACAGGGGGCCGCTAATGAAAAACTGTTTTTT. Translating gives CASSPTGQGAANEKLFF. This sequence joins TRBV5-1 and TRBJ1-4; 11 bases fit TRBD1. Germline V lookup: CDR1 SGHRS, CDR2 YFSETQ. Trimming at V came to 4 bases and at J to 3 bases, leaving 8 bases not matched to a gene. The CDR3 consists of 17 residues.